These 19 T cell receptor beta chains came from one sample sequenced in a study of blood T cell repertoires in COVID-19. Sequenced by immunoSEQ multiplex PCR; TCRdb stores in-frame clones only, minus some. The repertoire has approximately 100,000 clones, roughly 85% of them found once; the top ten carry about 2%. The sequencing input was peripheral blood. These receptors originate from a human donor in a cohort sampled during active COVID-19.

This chain connects TRBV27 to TRBJ2-7; TRBD2 might be the D (6 bases). V was trimmed by 0 bases and J by 6 bases, leaving 12 bases between them. The CDR3 has 14 amino acids. Germline V gene lookup returns CDR1 MNHEY and CDR2 SMNVEV (reference sequence). The CDR3 spells CASSLSRGTFEQYF. CDR3 in DNA: TGTGCCAGCAGTTTATCCCGCGGGACGTTCGAGCAGTACTTC.

This chain joins TRBV7-8 and TRBJ1-3; D gene uncertain. The CDR3 length is 16 residues. V lost 1 base and J 0 bases, leaving 10 bases between the germline ends. Per the germline V gene, CDR1 is SGHVS and CDR2 is FQNEAQ. CDR3 nucleotide sequence: TGTGCCAGCAGCTTAGGCGCAGGACTCTCTGGAAACACCATATATTTT. Protein sequence: CASSLGAGLSGNTIYF.

As for this clone: The junction departs from the called germline gene at one end, perhaps through a read error. The V and J genes are TRBV7-7 and TRBJ1-6, with a tentative D call TRBD1 (6 bases). Looked up from germline, CDR1 is SSHAT and CDR2 is FNYEAQ (reference sequence). This CDR3 contains 18 residues. CDR3 region: CASSPGFDRSSYNSPLHF. CDR3 nucleotides: TGTGCTAGCAGCCCCGGGTTCGACAGGAGCTCCTATAATTCACCCCTCCACTTT.

This clone was seen only once. The chain joins TRBV6-6 to TRBJ1-1; TRBD1 is a possible D gene (6 bases). The ends were cut back, 8 bases at V and 1 base at J, with 17 bases in the middle. Germline V gives CDR1 MNHNY, CDR2 SVGAGI (reference sequence). The CDR3 is 15 amino acids. Here the CDR3 DNA reads TGTGCCAGCGACAGGACGACTGAAAAGAACACTGAAGCTTTCTTT. Its protein product is CASDRTTEKNTEAFF.

The chain recombines TRBV7-8 with TRBJ1-5; 8 bases fit TRBD1. V was clipped by 2 bases and J by 4 bases; unmatched bases: 7. Germline V gene data show CDR1 as SGHVS and CDR2 as FQNEAQ. The CDR3 consists of 16 residues. The CDR3 DNA follows: TGTGCCAGCAGCTTAACCGGGACAGGTGAAAATCAGCCCCAGCATTTT. This codes for CASSLTGTGENQPQHF.

The CDR3 nucleotides are TGTGCCAGCAGCGGGACAGGGACCACAGATACGCAGTATTTT. Amino acid sequence: CASSGTGTTDTQYF. The V and J genes are TRBV9 and TRBJ2-3, with 8 positions matching TRBD1. The CDR3 covers 14 residues. Losses at the gene ends were 3 bases for V and 2 bases for J; bases not matched to a gene: 2. Germline V gene data show CDR1 as SGDLS and CDR2 as YYNGEE.

V is TRBV12-3 or TRBV12-4 and J is TRBJ1-2, with a weak D call TRBD1 (5 bases). Trimming took off 6 bases at V and 5 bases at J, with 13 bases between the two ends. CDR3 size: 13 residues. The CDR3 sequence is CASSPREFYGYTF. Here the CDR3 DNA reads TGTGCCAGCAGCCCCAGGGAATTTTATGGCTACACCTTC.

The rearrangement uses TRBV12-3 or TRBV12-4 and TRBJ1-2; TRBD1 is a possible D gene (5 bases). V was pared by 6 bases and J by 3 bases, with 11 bases between. The CDR3 is made up of 13 amino acids. CDR3 loop: CASSLTDHYGYTF. The CDR3 DNA reads as TGTGCCAGCAGCCTGACAGATCACTATGGCTACACCTTC.

The chain couples TRBV9 to TRBJ1-6; the D gene is possibly TRBD1 (5 bases). Germline assignment: CDR1 SGDLS and CDR2 YYNGEE. V was shortened by 4 bases and J by 1 base, with 12 bases between the two germline ends. This CDR3 region has 16 residues. For the CDR3, the DNA is TGTGCCAGCAGCCTCCTCGACAGTTCCTATAATTCACCCCTCCACTTT. This gives the protein CASSLLDSSYNSPLHF.

Written as DNA, the CDR3 is TGTGCCAGCTCACCCGGACAGGCGAACACCGGGGAGCTGTTTTTT. As protein: CASSPGQANTGELFF. The chain has TRBV18 and TRBJ2-2; 7 nucleotides line up with TRBD1. Germline V gene data show CDR1 as KGHSH and CDR2 as LQKENI. The CDR3 is 15 residues long. The V gene end was trimmed by 3 bases and the J gene end by 0 bases; junction bases not matched to a gene: 1.

The rearrangement joins TRBV9 to TRBJ1-3; TRBD1 might be the D (5 bases). The ends were cut back, 3 bases at V and 3 bases at J, with 13 bases in the middle. Per germline, CDR1 SGDLS and CDR2 YYNGEE. The CDR3 has 15 residues. CDR3 DNA sequence: TGTGCCAGCAGCGCATCCGGGACTGTTGGAAACACCATATATTTT. Its protein product is CASSASGTVGNTIYF.

The chain has TRBV2 and TRBJ2-5, with TRBD2 identical over 14 bases. CDR1 is SNHLY and CDR2 is FYNNEI in the germline V gene. V trimming: 4 bases; J trimming: 4 bases; junction bases outside the gene matches: 2. CDR3 size: 15 residues. CDR3 amino acids: CASSVGLAGGETQYF. CDR3 coding DNA: TGTGCCAGCAGTGTCGGACTAGCGGGGGGAGAGACCCAGTACTTC.

The chain combines TRBV4-1 with TRBJ1-2, with 7 bases aligning to TRBD1. Losses at the gene ends were 0 bases for V and 4 bases for J; bases not matched to a gene: 11. The length of the CDR3 is 17 residues. CDR1 is MGHRA and CDR2 is YSYEKL in the germline V gene. The CDR3 region is CASSQDDEVGTAYGYTF. The CDR3 nucleotides are TGCGCCAGCAGCCAAGATGACGAAGTGGGGACAGCCTATGGCTACACCTTC.

The chain couples TRBV7-2 to TRBJ2-2; 10 nucleotides align to TRBD1. CDR1 and CDR2 from the germline V gene are SGHTA and FQGNSA. With V trimmed by 5 bases and J by 4 bases, 10 bases remained unmatched. The CDR3 spans 17 residues. The CDR3 region has the DNA TGTGCCAGCAGCCCCCGGGACAGGGGAGCGATCACCGGGGAGCTGTTTTTT. Its translation: CASSPRDRGAITGELFF.

The genes are TRBV5-1 and TRBJ1-2; D may be TRBD1 (6 bases). The CDR3 sequence is 15 residues long. V gave up 2 bases and J gave up 8 bases, with 19 bases separating them. Germline lookup yields CDR1 SGHRS and CDR2 YFSETQ. The CDR3 protein is CASSFLLSGAGGYTF. CDR3 nucleotide sequence: TGCGCCAGCAGCTTCCTGCTATCAGGGGCCGGAGGCTACACCTTC.

This clone was detected once. The chain employs TRBV18 and TRBJ1-2; possibly TRBD1 for D (5 bases). The CDR3 spans 13 residues. V shed 3 bases and J shed 2 bases, with 7 bases lying between them. CDR1 and CDR2 (germline): KGHSH, LQKENI. CDR3 in amino acids: CASSPDSNYGYTF. CDR3 DNA: TGTGCCAGCTCACCCGACAGCAACTATGGCTACACCTTC.

Remarks on this clone: The sample contains more than one DNA sequence encoding this CDR3. The V and J genes are TRBV5-1 and TRBJ2-3; D gene unclear. Trimming took off 0 bases at V and 2 bases at J, with 4 bases between the two ends. The germline V gene has CDR1 SGHRS and CDR2 YFSETQ. The CDR3 has 13 residues. The CDR3 reads CASSLGATDTQYF. CDR3 in DNA: TGCGCCAGCAGCTTGGGGGCCACAGATACGCAGTATTTT.

The chain links TRBV6-5 to TRBJ1-6, with D perhaps matching TRBD1 (6 bases). The CDR3 length is 15 residues. Trimming pared 4 bases from V and 7 bases from J, leaving 14 bases between. The germline CDR1 and CDR2 sequences are MNHEY and SVGAGI. CDR3 region: CASSSTTGSNSPLHF. CDR3 DNA: TGTGCCAGCAGTTCAACTACAGGGAGCAATTCACCCCTCCACTTT.

The J gene is TRBJ2-2, the V gene TRBV7-8; D gene uncertain. V lost 3 bases and J 8 bases, leaving 10 bases between the germline ends. The CDR3 runs 13 residues. CDR1 is SGHVS and CDR2 is FQNEAQ in the germline V gene. The CDR3 nucleotides are TGTGCCAGCAGCTTCAGTTGGGCGGGGGAGCTGTTTTTT. Its protein is CASSFSWAGELFF.